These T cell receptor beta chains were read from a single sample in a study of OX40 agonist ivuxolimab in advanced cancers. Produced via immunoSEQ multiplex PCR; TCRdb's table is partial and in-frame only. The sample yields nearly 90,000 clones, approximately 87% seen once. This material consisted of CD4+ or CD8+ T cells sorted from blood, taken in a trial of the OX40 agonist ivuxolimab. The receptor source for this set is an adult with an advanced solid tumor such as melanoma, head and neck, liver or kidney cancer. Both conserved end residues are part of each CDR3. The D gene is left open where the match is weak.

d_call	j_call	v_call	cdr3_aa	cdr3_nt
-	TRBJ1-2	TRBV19	CASSIEEYYGYTF	TGTGCCAGTAGTATAGAAGAATACTATGGCTACACCTTC
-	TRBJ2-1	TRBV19	CASSRRNEQFF	TGTGCCAGTAGTAGACGGAATGAGCAGTTCTTC
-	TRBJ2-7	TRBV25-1	CASSDGLYEQYF	TGTGCCAGCAGTGACGGTCTCTACGAGCAGTACTTC
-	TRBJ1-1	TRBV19	CASSISNTAEAFF	TGTGCCAGTAGTATATCGAACACCGCTGAAGCTTTCTTT
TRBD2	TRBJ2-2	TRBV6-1	CATESTSGGTGELFF	TGTGCCACGGAATCCACTAGCGGGGGTACCGGGGAGCTGTTTTTT
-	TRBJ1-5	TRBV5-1	CASSLGQYSNQPQHF	TGCGCCAGCAGCTTGGGACAGTATAGCAATCAGCCCCAGCATTTT
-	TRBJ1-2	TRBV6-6	CATQGEGYTF	TGTGCCACTCAAGGGGAAGGCTACACCTTC
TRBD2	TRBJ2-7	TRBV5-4	CASSRRTSGTYEQYF	TGTGCCAGCAGCCGTAGGACTAGCGGTACCTACGAGCAGTACTTC
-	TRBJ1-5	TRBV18	CASSPQGLYSNQPQHF	TGTGCCAGCTCACCACAAGGACTTTATAGCAATCAGCCCCAGCATTTT
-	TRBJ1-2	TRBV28	CASRTGTTVGYTF	TGTGCCAGCAGAACCGGGACCACCGTTGGCTACACCTTC
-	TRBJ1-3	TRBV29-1	CSASMGSGNTIYF	TGCAGCGCCTCGATGGGTTCTGGAAACACCATATATTTT
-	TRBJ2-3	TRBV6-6	CASSYGGLTDTQYF	TGTGCCAGCAGTTACGGAGGGCTCACAGATACGCAGTATTTT
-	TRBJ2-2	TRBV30	CAWSAGTGTGELFF	TGTGCCTGGAGTGCCGGGACGGGGACCGGGGAGCTGTTTTTT